The T cell receptor (beta chain) described here comes from a study of identical twins. General observations from the study: Where out-of-frame alpha sequences were twin-shared, they showed excess low generation probability. It was out-of-frame TCR alpha sharing in monozygotic twins that models underestimated. Analyses of zero insertions could be partly confounded by invariant MAIT and iNKT cells.

TCRdb independently ran MiXCR on the 5' RACE reads; one entry per CDR3 protein. The repertoire holds 650,000 to 750,000 distinct CDR3 sequences, with around 20% as singletons. Remarks on this clonotype: Its cognate antigen is unknown.

The V end was cut by 5 bases, the J end by 7 bases, with 12 bases between. This CDR3 region has 12 residues. Germline V lookup: CDR1 MNHEY, CDR2 SVGAGI. These records were also assigned to another study, of T cells expressing NK-cell markers. Per that study: For several experiments, T cell sorting was restricted to the alpha-beta TCR population by means of an anti-gamma-delta TCR antibody.

The origin of this receptor is a woman aged 18-30 years in good health. The chain combines TRBV6-5 with TRBJ2-7; D assignment may be TRBD1 or TRBD2 (5 bases each). Sequenced sample: PBMCs. The CDR3 loop is CASSGTVREQYF. The CDR3 DNA reads TGTGCCAGCAGTGGGACGGTGCGAGAGCAGTACTTC.